This record covers a single TCR beta chain. This record belongs to a study of CXCR3-negative and CXCR3-positive naive CD8 T cells. 5' RACE with UMI labels generated the TRB cDNA libraries. TCRdb reanalyzed the 5' RACE reads and collapses them to one entry per CDR3 protein, without DNA. The table lists around 60,000 distinct CDR3 sequences. CDR1 is DFQATT, CDR2 SNEGSKA, per germline (reference sequence). This CDR3 region has 15 residues. The chain uses TRBV20-1 and TRBJ1-2; the TCRdb D gene call, TRBD1, has no DNA to confirm it. Material: naive CXCR3- CD8+ T cells from blood. Subset specified: CD45RO-CCR7+CD27+CD95- naive CD8+ T cells lacking CXCR3 (TNR3-). The clonotype originates from a human donor in good health. Some clones in this sample may be carry-over from other donors' samples. CDR3 loop: CSAEAGQALREGYTF.